Listed below are T cell receptor beta chains from one sample, sequenced in a study of T cell responses to AZD1222 COVID-19 vaccine. Produced via immunoSEQ multiplex PCR; TCRdb's table is partial and in-frame only. Here the sample spans roughly 140,000 clones, roughly 90% being singletons. This material consisted of peripheral blood, taken on day 0 of AZD1222 vaccination. The receptors shown here come from an adult in good health. CDR3s include the opening cysteine and the closing phenylalanine or tryptophan. Each record gives: clone size, J gene, V gene, D gene, CDR3 protein, CDR3 DNA. D genes are given only for firm matches. The size field is filled for only some rows; it gives once, few, many or a size class.

. | TRBJ2-7 | TRBV25-1 | TRBD1 | CASSPLDRRPGEQYF | TGTGCCAGCAGTCCTCTGGACAGGAGACCTGGGGAGCAGTACTTC
. | TRBJ2-6 | TRBV7-3 | . | CASSLSQSGANVLTF | TGTGCCAGCAGCTTATCACAGTCTGGGGCCAACGTCCTGACTTTC
. | TRBJ1-1 | TRBV4-1 | . | CASGGRFRAHTEAFF | TGCGCCAGCGGGGGGCGTTTCAGGGCTCACACTGAAGCTTTCTTT
once | TRBJ1-5 | TRBV5-1 | . | CASSLDSGTQPQHF | TGCGCCAGCAGCTTGGACTCAGGGACTCAGCCCCAGCATTTT
once | TRBJ1-1 | TRBV27 | . | CASSLGRAMNTEAFF | TGTGCCAGCAGTTTGGGCAGGGCTATGAACACTGAAGCTTTCTTT
. | TRBJ2-1 | TRBV6-6 | TRBD2 | CASRSTSGSWIF | TGTGCCAGCAGGTCAACTAGCGGGAGTTGGATCTTC
. | TRBJ2-1 | TRBV18 | TRBD2 | CASSPLRLGLAFGEQFF | TGTGCCAGCTCACCCCTAAGGTTGGGACTAGCGTTCGGTGAGCAGTTCTTC
few | TRBJ1-3 | TRBV30 | TRBD1 | CAWSVTPGQGANTIYF | TGTGCCTGGAGTGTAACCCCGGGACAGGGGGCGAACACCATATATTTT
. | TRBJ2-1 | TRBV6-1 | . | CASSEEDGGYNEQFF | TGTGCCAGCAGTGAAGAGGACGGGGGCTACAATGAGCAGTTCTTC
. | TRBJ1-5 | TRBV4-1 | TRBD1 | CASSHPGTGRGNQPQHF | TGCGCCAGCAGCCACCCCGGGACAGGAAGGGGCAATCAGCCCCAGCATTTT
. | TRBJ1-3 | TRBV5-1 | . | CASTIGWTSSGNTIYF | TGCGCCAGCACCATTGGATGGACGAGCTCTGGAAACACCATATATTTT
. | TRBJ2-7 | TRBV2 | . | CASVLKRSAYEQYF | TGTGCCAGCGTATTGAAGAGAAGCGCCTACGAGCAGTACTTC
. | TRBJ1-3 | TRBV5-1 | . | CASSFKPETGNTIYF | TGCGCCAGCAGCTTTAAGCCTGAGACTGGAAACACCATATATTTT
few | TRBJ1-4 | TRBV9 | . | CASTPGLTVEKLFF | TGTGCCAGCACCCCCGGATTGACAGTCGAAAAACTGTTTTTT
. | TRBJ2-2 | TRBV10-3 | TRBD1 | CAISNRTGTGELFF | TGTGCCATCAGTAACCGGACAGGGACCGGGGAGCTGTTTTTT
. | TRBJ1-5 | TRBV5-4 | . | CASSADRSNQPQHF | TGTGCCAGCAGCGCAGACAGAAGCAATCAGCCCCAGCATTTT
. | TRBJ2-2 | TRBV10-1 | TRBD1 | CASSGTGGPNTGELFF | TGCGCCAGCAGTGGGACAGGGGGACCGAACACCGGGGAGCTGTTTTTT
. | TRBJ2-1 | TRBV4-1 | . | CASSQDQRRASTNEQFF | TGCGCCAGCAGCCAAGATCAGAGGCGGGCCTCCACCAATGAGCAGTTCTTC
. | TRBJ2-5 | TRBV3-1/TRBV3-2 | TRBD1 | CASRRTGAKKSQYF | TGTGCCAGCAGGCGGACAGGGGCTAAGAAGTCCCAGTACTTC
. | TRBJ1-1 | TRBV28 | . | CASSLAGSWGRNTEAFF | TGTGCCAGCAGTTTAGCCGGGTCTTGGGGGCGGAACACTGAAGCTTTCTTT
. | TRBJ2-3 | TRBV7-8 | . | CASSFQRVSTDTQYF | TGTGCCAGCAGCTTCCAGCGGGTTAGCACAGATACGCAGTATTTT
. | TRBJ1-2 | TRBV24-1 | . | CATSDLQGTAF | TGTGCCACCAGTGATTTGCAAGGGACGGCCTTC
few | TRBJ2-7 | TRBV5-1 | . | CASSFAAQGWGNEQYF | TGCGCCAGCAGCTTCGCTGCACAGGGATGGGGCAACGAGCAGTACTTC